Sequencing of this TCR beta chain was carried out in a study of Ad26.COV2.S vaccination and SARS-CoV-2 variants. Study-wide results and limits: Researchers reported similar non-spike TCR breadth in vaccine and placebo recipients. Analytic work on TCR breadth and depth might have understated the full extent of total T cell responses.

Treatment reported: around 19 received Ad26.COV2.S at low or high dose, single or two shots; 5 received placebo; per-sample allocation not given. Sampling was performed 63 days after the first vaccine or placebo injection. As regards this clone: Its antigen remains unknown.

This CDR3 region has 14 residues. V was pared by 0 bases and J by 7 bases, with 13 bases between. Looked up from germline, CDR1 is SGDLS and CDR2 is YYNGEE. Sequencing used immunoSEQ multiplex PCR; TCRdb keeps in-frame clones, though not all of them. The sample includes 350,000 to 500,000 clones, approximately 89% of them seen just once. The chain is built from TRBV9 and TRBJ1-2; D is undetermined. This specimen consisted of peripheral blood, obtained in a trial of Ad26.COV2.S vaccine versus placebo. This clonotype originated in a person aged 18 to 65 who received the Ad26.COV2.S COVID-19 vaccine or a placebo. The CDR3 region has the DNA TGTGCCAGCAGCGTAGCGCCGCTAGCCCGTGGCTACACCTTC. Translating gives CASSVAPLARGYTF.